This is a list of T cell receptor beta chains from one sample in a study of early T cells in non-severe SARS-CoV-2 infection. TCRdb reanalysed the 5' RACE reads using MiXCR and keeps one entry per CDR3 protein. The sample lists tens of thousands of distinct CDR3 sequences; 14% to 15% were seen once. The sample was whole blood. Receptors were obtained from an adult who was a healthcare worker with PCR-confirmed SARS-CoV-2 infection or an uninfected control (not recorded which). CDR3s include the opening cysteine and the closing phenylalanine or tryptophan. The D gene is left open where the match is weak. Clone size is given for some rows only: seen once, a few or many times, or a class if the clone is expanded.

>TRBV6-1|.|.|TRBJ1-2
CASSPGLLDGYTF
TGTGCCAGCAGTCCGGGACTGTTGGATGGCTACACCTTC
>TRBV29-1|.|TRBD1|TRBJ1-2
CSVEPTGFYGYTF
TGCAGCGTTGAACCGACAGGGTTCTATGGCTACACCTTC
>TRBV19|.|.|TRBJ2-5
CASSIQGQETQYF
TGTGCCAGTAGTATACAGGGGCAAGAGACCCAGTACTTC
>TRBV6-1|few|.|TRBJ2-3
CASSDLEKAQYF
TGTGCCAGCAGTGACTTAGAAAAAGCGCAGTATTTT
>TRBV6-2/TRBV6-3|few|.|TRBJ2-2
CASSPMRTANTGELFF
TGTGCCAGCAGCCCCATGAGGACAGCGAACACCGGGGAGCTGTTTTTT
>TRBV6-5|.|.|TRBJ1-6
CASSSAGHYNSPLHF
TGTGCCAGCAGTTCAGCGGGACATTATAATTCACCCCTCCATTTT
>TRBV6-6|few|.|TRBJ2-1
CASSASKPPEQFF
TGTGCCAGCAGTGCTAGTAAGCCCCCTGAGCAGTTCTTC
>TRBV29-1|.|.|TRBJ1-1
CSVQEIGAFF
TGCAGCGTGCAGGAGATTGGCGCTTTCTTT
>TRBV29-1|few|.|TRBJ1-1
CSVSPAGKAFF
TGCAGCGTCTCGCCTGCGGGGAAAGCTTTCTTT
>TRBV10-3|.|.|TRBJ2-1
CAISESTGSSYNEQFF
TGTGCCATCAGTGAATCAACAGGTAGCTCCTACAATGAGCAGTTCTTC
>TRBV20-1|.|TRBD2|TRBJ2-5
CSARDSGGAGETQYF
TGCAGTGCTAGGGATAGCGGGGGGGCAGGAGAGACCCAGTACTTC
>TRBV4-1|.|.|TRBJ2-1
CASSQVDLGFVGNEQFF
TGCGCCAGCAGCCAAGTGGATTTAGGGTTCGTTGGCAATGAGCAGTTCTTC
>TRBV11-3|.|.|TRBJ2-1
CASSLGAAARGATYNEQFF
TGTGCCAGCAGCTTAGGGGCCGCCGCTCGGGGGGCGACCTACAATGAGCAGTTCTTC
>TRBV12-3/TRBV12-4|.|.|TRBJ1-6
CASSLALQSPLHF
TGTGCCAGCAGTTTAGCCCTCCAGTCACCCCTCCACTTT
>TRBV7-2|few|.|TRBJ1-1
CASSRIPYNTEAFF
TGTGCCAGCAGCCGCATCCCCTATAACACTGAAGCTTTCTTT
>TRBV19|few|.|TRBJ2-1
CASSSYNEQFF
TGTGCCAGTAGTAGCTACAATGAGCAGTTCTTC
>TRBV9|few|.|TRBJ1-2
CASSVGAGPLGYGYTF
TGTGCCAGCAGCGTAGGGGCAGGGCCCCTAGGATATGGCTACACCTTC
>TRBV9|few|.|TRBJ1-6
CASSVAGEAAPLHF
TGTGCCAGCAGCGTAGCTGGGGAAGCGGCGCCCCTCCACTTT
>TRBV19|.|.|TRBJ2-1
CASSPGEVRGALIRFF
TGTGCCAGTAGTCCCGGAGAGGTCAGGGGCGCCCTGATTAGGTTCTTC
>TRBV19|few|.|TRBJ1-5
CASSIVVGFGNQPQHF
TGTGCCAGTAGTATAGTCGTCGGCTTTGGCAATCAGCCCCAGCATTTT
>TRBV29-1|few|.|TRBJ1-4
CSVAESATNEKLFF
TGCAGCGTCGCGGAGAGTGCAACTAATGAAAAACTGTTTTTT
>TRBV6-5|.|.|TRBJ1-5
CASSSPRYSNQPQHF
TGTGCCAGCAGTTCTCCCCGGTATAGCAATCAGCCCCAGCATTTT
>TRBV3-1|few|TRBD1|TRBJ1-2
CASSQDAGGPNYGYTF
TGTGCCAGCAGCCAAGATGCAGGGGGACCTAACTATGGCTACACCTTC
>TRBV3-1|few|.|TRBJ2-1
CASSQPISSYNEQFF
TGTGCCAGCAGCCAGCCAATTAGCTCCTACAATGAGCAGTTCTTC
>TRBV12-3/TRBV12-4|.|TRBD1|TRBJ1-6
CASREEGGSPLHF
TGTGCCAGCAGGGAGGAAGGGGGCTCACCCCTCCACTTT
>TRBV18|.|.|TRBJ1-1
CASSQTDSYEAFF
TGTGCCAGCTCCCAAACGGACAGTTATGAAGCTTTCTTT
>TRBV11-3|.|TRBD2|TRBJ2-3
CASSPGLAGAAKTDTQYF
TGTGCCAGCAGCCCCGGACTAGCGGGGGCCGCGAAGACAGATACGCAGTATTTT
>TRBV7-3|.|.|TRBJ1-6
CASSLQPDSPLHF
TGTGCCAGCAGCTTACAGCCGGATTCACCCCTCCACTTT